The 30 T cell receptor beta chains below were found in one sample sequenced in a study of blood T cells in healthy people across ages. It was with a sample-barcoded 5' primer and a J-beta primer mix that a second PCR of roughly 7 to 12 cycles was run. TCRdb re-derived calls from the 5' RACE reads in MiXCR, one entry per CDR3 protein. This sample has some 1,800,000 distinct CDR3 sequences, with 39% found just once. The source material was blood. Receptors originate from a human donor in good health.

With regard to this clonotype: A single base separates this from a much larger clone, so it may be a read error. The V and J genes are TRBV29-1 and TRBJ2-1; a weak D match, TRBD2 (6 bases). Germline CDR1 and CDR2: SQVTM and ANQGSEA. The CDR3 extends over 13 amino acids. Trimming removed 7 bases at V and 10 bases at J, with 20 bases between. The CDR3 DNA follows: TGCAGCGCCGGAGGAGGGATAAACTACGAGCAGTTCTTC. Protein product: CSAGGGINYEQFF.

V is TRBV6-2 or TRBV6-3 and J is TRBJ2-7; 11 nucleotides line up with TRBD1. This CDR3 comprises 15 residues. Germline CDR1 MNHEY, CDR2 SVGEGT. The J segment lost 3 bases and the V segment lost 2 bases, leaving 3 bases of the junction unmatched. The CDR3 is CASSYGTGGNYEQYF. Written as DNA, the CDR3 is TGTGCCAGCAGTTACGGGACAGGGGGAAACTACGAGCAGTACTTC.

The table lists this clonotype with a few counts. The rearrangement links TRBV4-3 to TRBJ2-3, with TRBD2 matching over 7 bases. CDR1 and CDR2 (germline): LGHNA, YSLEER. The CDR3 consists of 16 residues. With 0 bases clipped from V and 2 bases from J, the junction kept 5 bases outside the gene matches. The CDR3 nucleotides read TGCGCCAGCAGCCAAGACGTGGGGGGGTTCACAGATACGCAGTATTTT. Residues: CASSQDVGGFTDTQYF.

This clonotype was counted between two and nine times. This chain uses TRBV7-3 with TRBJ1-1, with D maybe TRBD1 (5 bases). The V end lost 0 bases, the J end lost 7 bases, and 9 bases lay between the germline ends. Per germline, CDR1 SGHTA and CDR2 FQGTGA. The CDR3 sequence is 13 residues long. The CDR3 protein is CASSLTGGNEAFF. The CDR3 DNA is TGTGCCAGCAGCTTAACCGGGGGGAATGAAGCTTTCTTT.

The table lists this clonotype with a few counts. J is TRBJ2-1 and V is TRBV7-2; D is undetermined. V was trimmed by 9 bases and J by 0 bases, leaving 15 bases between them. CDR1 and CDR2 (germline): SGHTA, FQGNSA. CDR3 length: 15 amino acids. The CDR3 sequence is CASTFSAHSYNEQFF. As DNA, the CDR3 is TGTGCCAGTACCTTTTCCGCCCACTCCTACAATGAGCAGTTCTTC.

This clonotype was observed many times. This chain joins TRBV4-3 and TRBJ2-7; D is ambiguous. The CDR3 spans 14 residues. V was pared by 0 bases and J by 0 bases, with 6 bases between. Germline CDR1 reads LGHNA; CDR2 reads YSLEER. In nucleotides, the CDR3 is TGCGCCAGCAGCCAAGAACAAGTCTCCTACGAGCAGTACTTC. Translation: CASSQEQVSYEQYF.

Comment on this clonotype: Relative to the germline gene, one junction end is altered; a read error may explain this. As DNA, the CDR3 is TGTGCTACCACACGGGGAGTGAACACCGGGGAGCTGTTTTTT. It codes for CATTRGVNTGELFF. V usage is TRBV15 and J usage is TRBJ2-2; D may be TRBD2 (5 bases). Germline CDR1 LNHNV, CDR2 YYDKDF (reference sequence). The CDR3 is 14 amino acids. The entire variable domain, with the rest obtained from reference TRBV15 and TRBJ2-2, is as follows: DAMVIQNPRYQVTQFGKPVTLSCSQTLNHNVMYWYQQKSSQAPKLLFHYYDKDFNNEADTPDNFQSRRPNTSFCFLDIRSPGLGDTAMYLCATTRGVNTGELFFGEGSRLTVL.

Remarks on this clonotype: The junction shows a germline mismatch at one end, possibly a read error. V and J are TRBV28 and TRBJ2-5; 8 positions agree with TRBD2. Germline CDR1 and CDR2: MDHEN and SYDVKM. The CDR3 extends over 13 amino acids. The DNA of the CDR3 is TGTGCCAACAGTTTGCTAGCGGGAGAGACCCAGTACTTC. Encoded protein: CANSLLAGETQYF.

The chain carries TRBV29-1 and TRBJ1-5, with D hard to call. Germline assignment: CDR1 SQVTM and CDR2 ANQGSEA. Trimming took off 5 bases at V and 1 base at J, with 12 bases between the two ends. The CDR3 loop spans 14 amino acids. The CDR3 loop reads CSVSMRVSNQPQHF. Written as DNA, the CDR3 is TGCAGCGTTTCCATGAGGGTGAGCAATCAGCCCCAGCATTTT.

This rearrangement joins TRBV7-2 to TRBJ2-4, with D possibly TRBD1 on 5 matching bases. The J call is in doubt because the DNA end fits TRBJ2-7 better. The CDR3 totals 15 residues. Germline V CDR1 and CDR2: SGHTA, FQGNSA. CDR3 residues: CASSLISGSPYEQYF. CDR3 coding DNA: TGTGCCAGCAGCTTAATATCAGGGTCCCCTTACGAGCAGTACTTC.

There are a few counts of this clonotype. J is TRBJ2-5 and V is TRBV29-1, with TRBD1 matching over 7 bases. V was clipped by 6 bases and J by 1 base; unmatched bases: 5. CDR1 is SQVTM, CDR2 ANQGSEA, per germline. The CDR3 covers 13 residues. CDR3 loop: CSVTRTGQETQYF. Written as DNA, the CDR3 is TGCAGCGTGACCAGGACAGGCCAAGAGACCCAGTACTTC. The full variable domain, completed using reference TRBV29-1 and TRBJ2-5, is SAVISQKPSRDICQRGTSLTIQCQVDSQVTMMFWYRQQPGQSLTLIATANQGSEATYESGFVIDKFPISRPNLTFSTLTVSNMSPEDSSIYLCSVTRTGQETQYFGPGTRLLVL.

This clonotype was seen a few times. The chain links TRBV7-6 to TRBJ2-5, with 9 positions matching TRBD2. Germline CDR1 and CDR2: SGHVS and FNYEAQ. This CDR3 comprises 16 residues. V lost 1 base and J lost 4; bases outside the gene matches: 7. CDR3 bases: TGTGCCAGCAGCTTAGTTCTAGCGGGGTTGGGAGAGACCCAGTACTTC. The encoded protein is CASSLVLAGLGETQYF.

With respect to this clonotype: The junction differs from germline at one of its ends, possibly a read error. CDR3 DNA: TGTGCCGGCAGCCCCCAACCGGGGAGCTACGAGCAGTACTTC. It encodes CAGSPQPGSYEQYF. This chain connects TRBV7-2 to TRBJ2-4, with TRBD2 as a possible D gene (5 bases). The better agreement between TRBJ2-7 and the DNA end casts doubt on the J call. In germline, CDR1 is SGHTA, CDR2 FQGNSA. The CDR3 is 14 amino acids.

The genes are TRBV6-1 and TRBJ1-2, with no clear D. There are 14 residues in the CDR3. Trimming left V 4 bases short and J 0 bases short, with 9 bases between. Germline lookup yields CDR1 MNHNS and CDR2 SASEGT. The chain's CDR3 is CASSVIGSNYGYTF. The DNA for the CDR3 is TGTGCCAGCAGTGTAATCGGTTCTAACTATGGCTACACCTTC.

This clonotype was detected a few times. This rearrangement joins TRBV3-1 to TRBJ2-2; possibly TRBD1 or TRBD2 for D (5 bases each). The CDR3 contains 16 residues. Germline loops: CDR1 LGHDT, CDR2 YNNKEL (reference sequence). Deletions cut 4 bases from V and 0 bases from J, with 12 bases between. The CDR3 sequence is CASSPTGRTNTGELFF. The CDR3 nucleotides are TGTGCCAGCAGCCCGACGGGACGAACGAACACCGGGGAGCTGTTTTTT.

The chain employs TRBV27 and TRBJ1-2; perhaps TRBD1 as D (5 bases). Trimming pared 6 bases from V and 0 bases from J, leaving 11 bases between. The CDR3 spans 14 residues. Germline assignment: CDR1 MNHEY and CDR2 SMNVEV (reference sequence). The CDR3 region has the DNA TGTGCCAGCAGAAGGGACGGCACTAACTATGGCTACACCTTC. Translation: CASRRDGTNYGYTF.

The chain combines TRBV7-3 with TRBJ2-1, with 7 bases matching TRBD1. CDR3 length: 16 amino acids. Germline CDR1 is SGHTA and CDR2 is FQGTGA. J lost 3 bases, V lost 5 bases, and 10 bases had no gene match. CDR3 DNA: TGTGCCAGCAGCCAGGGGACAGCTTATTTCTACAATGAGCAGTTCTTC. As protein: CASSQGTAYFYNEQFF.

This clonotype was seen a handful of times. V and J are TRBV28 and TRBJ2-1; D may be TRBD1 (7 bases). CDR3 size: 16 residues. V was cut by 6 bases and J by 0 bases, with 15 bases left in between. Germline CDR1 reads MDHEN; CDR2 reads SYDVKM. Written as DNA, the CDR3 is TGTGCCAGCAGCCCAGGGGGACTCCTCTCCTACAATGAGCAGTTCTTC. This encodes CASSPGGLLSYNEQFF.

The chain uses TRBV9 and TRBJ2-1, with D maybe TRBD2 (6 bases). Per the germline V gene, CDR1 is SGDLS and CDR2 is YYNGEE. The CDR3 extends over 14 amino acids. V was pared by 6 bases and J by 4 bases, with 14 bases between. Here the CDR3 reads CASNGGGKYNEQFF. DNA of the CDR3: TGTGCCAGCAACGGGGGTGGGAAATACAATGAGCAGTTCTTC. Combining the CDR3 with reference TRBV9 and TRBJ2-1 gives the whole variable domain DSGVTQTPKHLITATGQRVTLRCSPRSGDLSVYWYQQSLDQGLQFLIQYYNGEERAKGNILERFSAQQFPDLHSELNLSSLELGDSALYFCASNGGGKYNEQFFGPGTRLTVL.

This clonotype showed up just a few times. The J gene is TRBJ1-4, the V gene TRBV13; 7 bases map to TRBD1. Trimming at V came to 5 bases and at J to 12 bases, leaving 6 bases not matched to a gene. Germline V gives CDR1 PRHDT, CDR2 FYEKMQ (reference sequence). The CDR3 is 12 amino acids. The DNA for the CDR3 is TGTGCCAGCAGCGTCGGACAGGCGGAACTGTTTTTT. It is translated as CASSVGQAELFF.

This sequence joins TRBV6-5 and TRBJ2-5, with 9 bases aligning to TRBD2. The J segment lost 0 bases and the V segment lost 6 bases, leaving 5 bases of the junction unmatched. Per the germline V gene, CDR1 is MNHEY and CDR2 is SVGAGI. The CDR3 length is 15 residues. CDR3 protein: CASSRLAVNQETQYF. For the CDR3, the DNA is TGTGCCAGCAGCCGACTAGCGGTAAACCAAGAGACCCAGTACTTC.

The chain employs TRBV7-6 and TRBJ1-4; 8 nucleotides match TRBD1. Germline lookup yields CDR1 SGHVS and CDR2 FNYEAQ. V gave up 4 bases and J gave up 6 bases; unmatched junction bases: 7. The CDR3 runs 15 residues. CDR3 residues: CASSYGQGGYEKLFF. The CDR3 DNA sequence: TGTGCCAGCAGCTACGGACAGGGCGGATATGAAAAACTGTTTTTT.

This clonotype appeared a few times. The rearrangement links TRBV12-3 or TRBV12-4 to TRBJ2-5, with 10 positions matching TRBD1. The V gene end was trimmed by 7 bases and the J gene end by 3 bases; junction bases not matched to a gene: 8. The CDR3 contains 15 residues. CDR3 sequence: CASIYDGTGEETQYF. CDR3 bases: TGTGCCAGCATTTACGACGGGACAGGGGAAGAGACCCAGTACTTC.

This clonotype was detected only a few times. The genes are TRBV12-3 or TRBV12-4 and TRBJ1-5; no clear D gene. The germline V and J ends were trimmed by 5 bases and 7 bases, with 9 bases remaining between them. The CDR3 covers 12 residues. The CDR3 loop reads CASSPIRQPQHF. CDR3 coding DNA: TGTGCCAGCAGTCCAATCAGACAGCCCCAGCATTTT.

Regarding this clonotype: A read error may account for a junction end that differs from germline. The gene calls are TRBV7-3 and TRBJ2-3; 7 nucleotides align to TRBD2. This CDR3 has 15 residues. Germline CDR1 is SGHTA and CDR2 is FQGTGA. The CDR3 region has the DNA TGTACCAGCAGCCCAGTGGCGGGGGGCACAGATACGCAGTATTTT. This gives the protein CTSSPVAGGTDTQYF.

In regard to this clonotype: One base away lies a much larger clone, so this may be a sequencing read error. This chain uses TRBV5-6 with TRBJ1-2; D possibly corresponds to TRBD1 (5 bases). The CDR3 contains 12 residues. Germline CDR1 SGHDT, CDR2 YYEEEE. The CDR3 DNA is TGTACCAGCGTCAGTAGGGGCTATGGCTACACCTTC. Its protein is CTSVSRGYGYTF.

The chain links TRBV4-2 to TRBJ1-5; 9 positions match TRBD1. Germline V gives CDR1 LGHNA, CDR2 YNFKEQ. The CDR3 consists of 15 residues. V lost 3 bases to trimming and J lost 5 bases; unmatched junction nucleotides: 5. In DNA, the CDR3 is TGTGCCAGCAGCCAGGCGACAGGGGGGGATCAGCCCCAGCATTTT. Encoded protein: CASSQATGGDQPQHF.

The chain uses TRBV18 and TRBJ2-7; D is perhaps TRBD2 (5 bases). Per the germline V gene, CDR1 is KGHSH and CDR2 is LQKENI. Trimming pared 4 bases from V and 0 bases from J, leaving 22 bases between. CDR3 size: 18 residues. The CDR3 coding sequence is TGTGCCAGCTCACTTAGGGTCTCCGGGAACAGCCTCTCCTACGAGCAGTACTTC. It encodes CASSLRVSGNSLSYEQYF.

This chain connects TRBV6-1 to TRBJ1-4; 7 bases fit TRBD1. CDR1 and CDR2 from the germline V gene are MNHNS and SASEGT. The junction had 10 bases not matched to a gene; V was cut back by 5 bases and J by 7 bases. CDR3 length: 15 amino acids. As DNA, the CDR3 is TGTGCCAGCAGTCACCCCGGGACAGCGACTGAAAAACTGTTTTTT. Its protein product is CASSHPGTATEKLFF.

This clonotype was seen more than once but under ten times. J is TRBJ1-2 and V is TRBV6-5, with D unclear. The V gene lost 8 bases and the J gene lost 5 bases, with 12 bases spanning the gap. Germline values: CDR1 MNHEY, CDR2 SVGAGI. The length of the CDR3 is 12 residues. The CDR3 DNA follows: TGTGCCAGCCAGAGTACTTGGTATGGCTACACCTTC. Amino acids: CASQSTWYGYTF.